This T cell receptor beta chain derives from a study of cytomegalovirus exposure and HLA in healthy donors. 60 Vbeta and 13 Jbeta primers were used in PCR. Profiled with immunoSEQ multiplex PCR; TCRdb holds only in-frame clones, not every one. The repertoire includes about 190,000 clones, roughly four fifths of them detected once, and about 3% sits in the top ten. The V gene lost 5 bases and the J gene lost 6 bases, with 13 bases spanning the gap. This CDR3 has 13 amino acids. Germline CDR1 reads SEHNR; CDR2 reads FQNEAQ (reference sequence). Findings of the study overall: Previous analysis showed most TCR beta V segments were productive about 87% or about 30% of the time.

This clone was seen a single time. What it binds is unknown. The sample consisted of PBMCs. This TCR derives from a woman aged 30 to 39 in good health and CMV-seropositive. The V call is TRBV7-9, the J call TRBJ1-2; maybe TRBD1 (6 bases). CDR3 residues: CASSIRQENGYTF. The CDR3 DNA follows: TGTGCCAGCAGCATAAGACAGGAGAATGGCTACACCTTC.